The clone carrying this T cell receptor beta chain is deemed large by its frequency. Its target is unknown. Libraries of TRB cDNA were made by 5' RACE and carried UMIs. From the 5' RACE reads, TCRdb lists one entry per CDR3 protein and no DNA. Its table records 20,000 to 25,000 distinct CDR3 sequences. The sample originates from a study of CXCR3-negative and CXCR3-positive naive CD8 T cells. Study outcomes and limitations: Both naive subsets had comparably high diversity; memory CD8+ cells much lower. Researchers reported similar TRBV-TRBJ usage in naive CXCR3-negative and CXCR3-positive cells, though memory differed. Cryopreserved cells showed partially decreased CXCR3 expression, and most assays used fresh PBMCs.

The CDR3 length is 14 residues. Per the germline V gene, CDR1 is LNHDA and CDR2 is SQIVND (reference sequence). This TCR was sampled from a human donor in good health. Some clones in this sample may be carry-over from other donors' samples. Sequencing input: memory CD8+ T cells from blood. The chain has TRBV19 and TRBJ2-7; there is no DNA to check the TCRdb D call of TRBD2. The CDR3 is CASSIRPVGGEQYF.